The source of this TCR beta chain is a study of blood T cell repertoires in COVID-19. Study-level information: The study drew acute and convalescent COVID-19 samples from the United States, Italy and Spain. PBMCs, B-cell-depleted T cells, or T cells were the source of the cDNA or gDNA that made up the material.

This clone was observed once. Original processing methods: Reference gene primers were amplified, and this amplification served to estimate nucleated cell counts. Data came from immunoSEQ multiplex PCR; TCRdb stores just in-frame clones and leaves some out. Clone size and the V and J calls come from that table; the DNA yielded D and trimming. The sample lists around 70,000 clones; roughly 87% were seen once. The receptor was isolated from an elderly man with acute or convalescent COVID-19. The sample consisted of peripheral blood.

CDR3: CASRPGTENSPLHF. As DNA, the CDR3 is TGTGCCAGCAGACCCGGGACAGAGAATTCACCCCTCCACTTT. The chain has TRBV5-4 and TRBJ1-6; 7 nucleotides match TRBD1. CDR3 length: 14 residues. V shed 5 bases, J shed 7 bases, and the junction held 6 bases outside the gene matches. Germline loops: CDR1 SGHNT, CDR2 YYREEE (reference sequence).